This note documents a single T cell receptor (beta chain) sequence. Its antigen is not known. The record originates from a study of CD8 T cells in ankylosing spondylitis. Overall study results and limits: The authors reported significant enrichment of disease-linked clones in matched ankylosing spondylitis synovial fluid.

Each CDR3 protein gets one entry after TCRdb re-called the 5' RACE reads with MiXCR. The sample has 200,000 to 250,000 distinct CDR3 sequences; 8% to 11% are singletons. Unmatched junction bases numbered 12, after V lost 4 bases and J lost 0 bases. The CDR3 runs to 18 residues. The specimen was blood, either unsorted or a sorted T cell fraction (not recorded which). The chain has TRBV12-3 or TRBV12-4 and TRBJ2-5; TRBD1 agrees at 9 bases. The sequence derives from a male donor with ankylosing spondylitis or in good health (not recorded which). The CDR3 DNA reads TGTGCCAGCAGTTCCCCGGGACAGGGTGATGGGTACCAAGAGACCCAGTACTTC. This translates into CASSSPGQGDGYQETQYF.